The entry that follows covers one TCR beta chain sequence. Its antigen is not known. The same CDR3 also results from other DNA sequences found in this sample. This specimen comes from a study of T cell responses to AZD1222 COVID-19 vaccine. The study's findings and limits: White British ancestry dominated among donors, who included more females, and clonal diversity was possibly underestimated. Baseline serology detected seropositivity in only six or seven AZD1222 recipients. Spike regions recognized by vaccine-associated CD4 TCRs spanned the protein, led by 160-218 and 743-854. Reports indicate that nearly half of spike-specific TCRs are directed at unmutated variant regions.

Clones were sequenced by immunoSEQ multiplex PCR, and TCRdb holds only the in-frame ones, with some missing. Among some 120,000 clones listed, over 90% were seen once. The CDR3 is 15 amino acids. V shed 0 bases, J shed 6 bases, and the junction held 4 bases outside the gene matches. Looked up from germline, CDR1 is KGHSH and CDR2 is LQKENI. The clonotype comes from an adult in good health. The input for sequencing was peripheral blood, taken on day 0 of AZD1222 vaccination. This chain connects TRBV18 to TRBJ1-5, with 8 bases fitting TRBD1. As DNA, the CDR3 is TGTGCCAGCTCACCACCTGGACAGGGAGGTCAGCCCCAGCATTTT. Its translation: CASSPPGQGGQPQHF. Full variable domain (missing parts from reference TRBV18 and TRBJ1-5): NAGVMQNPRHLVRRRGQEARLRCSPMKGHSHVYWYRQLPEEGLKFMVYLQKENIIDESGMPKERFSAEFPKEGPSILRIQQVVRGDSAAYFCASSPPGQGGQPQHFGDGTRLSIL.